These 10 T cell receptor beta chains were sequenced from one sample in a study of post-analysis software for immune sequencing data. Study-wide points: Controls had lower frequencies than patients of five or six TRBV segments, which included TRBV5-6, TRBV5-1 and TRBV20-1.

Unique molecular identifiers had been added to the TCR beta cDNA libraries. TCRdb re-called the PCR reads through MiXCR, storing one row per CDR3 protein. The sample includes 400,000 to 500,000 distinct CDR3 sequences, about 40% seen only once; the top ten take approximately 7.7%. No antigen is known for these receptors. The specimen was blood. These receptor sequences come from a girl aged 2 to 10 with multiple sclerosis.

The chain employs TRBV6-6 and TRBJ2-1; 15 nucleotides line up with TRBD2. Losses at the gene ends were 5 bases for V and 9 bases for J; bases not matched to a gene: 8. Germline V gene data show CDR1 as MNHNY and CDR2 as SVGAGI (reference sequence). This CDR3 is built from 16 residues. CDR3 protein: CASSGSGTSGRIEQFF. For the CDR3, the DNA is TGTGCCAGCAGTGGCTCCGGGACTAGCGGGAGGATTGAGCAGTTCTTC.

This chain joins TRBV5-1 and TRBJ2-1; D not resolved. This CDR3 contains 18 residues. With 0 bases removed from V and 3 bases from J, the gap between germline ends came to 19 bases. Per germline, CDR1 SGHRS and CDR2 YFSETQ. The CDR3 is CASSLARAPTPYYNEQFF. In nucleotides, the CDR3 is TGCGCCAGCAGCTTGGCTCGGGCTCCTACCCCCTACTACAATGAGCAGTTCTTC. The full variable domain, in which reference TRBV5-1 and TRBJ2-1 provide the parts outside the CDR3, is KAGVTQTPRYLIKTRGQQVTLSCSPISGHRSVSWYQQTPGQGLQFLFEYFSETQRNKGNFPGRFSGRQFSNSRSEMNVSTLELGDSALYLCASSLARAPTPYYNEQFFGPGTRLTVL.

This sequence joins TRBV14 and TRBJ2-7, with 10 bases lining up with TRBD2. Germline values: CDR1 SGHDN, CDR2 FVKESK. CDR3 length equals 13 residues. The junction had 3 bases not matched to a gene; V was cut back by 1 base and J by 9 bases. CDR3 bases: TGTGCCAGCAGCCAAGGACTAGCGGGCGGGCAGTACTTC. This gives the protein CASSQGLAGGQYF.

This clonotype came up a few times. This chain joins TRBV3-1 and TRBJ1-2, with no clear D. This CDR3 comprises 13 residues. In germline, CDR1 is LGHDT, CDR2 YNNKEL (reference sequence). V gave up 3 bases and J gave up 4 bases, with 9 bases separating them. As DNA, the CDR3 is TGTGCCAGCAGCCATACAGAACCCTATGGCTACACCTTC. It specifies CASSHTEPYGYTF.

The J gene is TRBJ2-7, the V gene TRBV2; a weak D match, TRBD2 (5 bases). Trimming pared 2 bases from V and 6 bases from J, leaving 26 bases between. The CDR3 loop spans 18 amino acids. Germline loops: CDR1 SNHLY, CDR2 FYNNEI. The CDR3: CASSERPKVGRESSEQYF. CDR3 bases: TGTGCCAGCAGTGAAAGGCCTAAGGTGGGCCGGGAATCGTCCGAGCAGTACTTC.

V gene TRBV3-1 combines with J gene TRBJ1-6; weak D call: TRBD1 (6 bases). V lost 4 bases to trimming and J lost 10 bases, with 14 bases between them. Germline CDR1 reads LGHDT; CDR2 reads YNNKEL (reference sequence). The CDR3 is 14 amino acids. CDR3 sequence reads: CASSRRGGPSPLHF. The CDR3 DNA reads as TGTGCCAGCAGCCGCCGTGGGGGGCCCTCACCCCTCCACTTT.

This clonotype has at least ten counts. The chain links TRBV5-1 to TRBJ2-6; D is ambiguous. Trimming cost V 3 bases and J 0 bases, with 4 bases left between them. The length of the CDR3 is 14 residues. Germline lookup yields CDR1 SGHRS and CDR2 YFSETQ. CDR3 amino acids: CASSSGSGANVLTF. The CDR3 bases are TGCGCCAGCAGCTCGGGCTCTGGGGCCAACGTCCTGACTTTC. The full variable domain, in which reference TRBV5-1 and TRBJ2-6 provide the parts outside the CDR3, is KAGVTQTPRYLIKTRGQQVTLSCSPISGHRSVSWYQQTPGQGLQFLFEYFSETQRNKGNFPGRFSGRQFSNSRSEMNVSTLELGDSALYLCASSSGSGANVLTFGAGSRLTVL.

This chain connects TRBV7-9 to TRBJ2-7; perhaps TRBD2 as D (6 bases). With 4 bases removed from V and 9 bases from J, the gap between germline ends came to 19 bases. This CDR3 spans 14 amino acids. CDR1 is SEHNR and CDR2 is FQNEAQ in the germline V gene (reference sequence). The CDR3 coding sequence is TGTGCCAGCAGCTCATCCGGGGACTCGGGGCGGCAGTACTTC. Amino acid sequence: CASSSSGDSGRQYF.

This clonotype appeared a few times. V gene TRBV6-1 combines with J gene TRBJ2-5, with 12 bases aligning to TRBD2. V was clipped by 6 bases and J by 11 bases; unmatched bases: 19. The CDR3 is 17 amino acids. Germline V gives CDR1 MNHNS, CDR2 SASEGT. The DNA of the CDR3 is TGTGCCAGCAGCCTAGCGGGAGGGCCTCATATTCCCTCCCAGCAGTACTTC. Its translation: CASSLAGGPHIPSQQYF.

This clonotype was seen more than once but under ten times. The genes are TRBV24-1 and TRBJ2-1; the D gene is possibly TRBD1 (6 bases). Trimming pared 4 bases from V and 10 bases from J, leaving 10 bases between. The CDR3 has 12 residues. Germline CDR1 reads KGHDR; CDR2 reads SFDVKD. The CDR3 coding sequence is TGTGCCACCAGTGACTGGGGGACAGAGCAGTTCTTC. Its protein is CATSDWGTEQFF.